The next 30 T cell receptor beta chains were all read from a single sample in a study of shared clonotypes between healthy human individuals. Data came from immunoSEQ multiplex PCR; TCRdb stores just in-frame clones and leaves some out. Of a few million clones listed, approximately 94% were seen once; the top ten hold over 0.12%. The sample comprised naive CD4+ T cells sorted from blood. Sample subset: CD45RA+ positively selected. The receptors stem from a man aged 18 to 29 in good health.

This chain uses TRBV10-2 with TRBJ1-2; possibly TRBD1 for D (5 bases). Germline loops: CDR1 WSHSY, CDR2 SAAADI. The V end was cut by 4 bases, the J end by 4 bases, with 16 bases between. The CDR3 has 15 amino acids. This CDR3 reads CASSGDSTARYGYTF. The CDR3 DNA sequence: TGCGCCAGCAGTGGGGACTCCACAGCCCGCTATGGCTACACCTTC.

In the case of this clone: The same CDR3 is also encoded by other DNA sequences in this sample. This chain joins TRBV30 and TRBJ2-7; 8 bases align to TRBD2. Germline V gene data show CDR1 as GTSNPN and CDR2 as SVGIG (reference sequence). This CDR3 contains 13 residues. Germline trimming cut 3 bases from V and 2 bases from J; bases unmatched to any gene: 3. CDR3 DNA sequence: TGTGCCTGGAGGCGAGCGGGAGCCTACGAGCAGTACTTC. Its protein product is CAWRRAGAYEQYF. Variable domain in full (rest from reference TRBV30 and TRBJ2-7): SQTIHQWPATLVQPVGSPLSLECTVEGTSNPNLYWYRQAAGRGLQLLFYSVGIGQISSEVPQNLSASRPQDRQFILSSKKLLLSDSGFYLCAWRRAGAYEQYFGPGTRLTVT.

The chain is built from TRBV6-6 and TRBJ1-6, with unresolved D. V gave up 5 bases and J gave up 6 bases, with 11 bases separating them. This CDR3 contains 14 residues. Germline values: CDR1 MNHNY, CDR2 SVGAGI (reference sequence). CDR3 residues: CASSKGNANSPLHF. CDR3 DNA sequence: TGTGCCAGCAGTAAGGGAAACGCTAATTCACCCCTCCACTTT.

This chain uses TRBV5-1 with TRBJ2-3; 7 bases map to TRBD2. The CDR3 totals 15 residues. Losses at the gene ends were 3 bases for V and 1 base for J; bases not matched to a gene: 5. Germline assignment: CDR1 SGHRS and CDR2 YFSETQ. The CDR3, as DNA: TGCGCCAGCAGCTATACTAGCGCCCGCACAGATACGCAGTATTTT. It encodes CASSYTSARTDTQYF.

The chain joins TRBV5-1 to TRBJ1-2; 10 nucleotides agree with TRBD1. The CDR3 consists of 15 residues. The germline gives CDR1 SGHRS, CDR2 YFSETQ. The ends lost 0 bases at V and 4 bases at J; junction bases unmatched: 3. CDR3 sequence reads: CASSLATGGLYGYTF. CDR3 DNA sequence: TGCGCCAGCAGCTTGGCGACAGGGGGCCTCTATGGCTACACCTTC. Together with reference TRBV5-1 and TRBJ1-2, the CDR3 gives the full variable domain: KAGVTQTPRYLIKTRGQQVTLSCSPISGHRSVSWYQQTPGQGLQFLFEYFSETQRNKGNFPGRFSGRQFSNSRSEMNVSTLELGDSALYLCASSLATGGLYGYTFGSGTRLTVV.

The rearrangement joins TRBV18 to TRBJ2-5, with D tentatively TRBD2 (6 bases). Germline V gene lookup returns CDR1 KGHSH and CDR2 LQKENI. CDR3 length: 15 residues. Trimming took off 2 bases at V and 5 bases at J, with 15 bases between the two ends. CDR3 DNA sequence: TGTGCCAGCTCACCAGGCCTTGGGAGGTCGGAGACCCAGTACTTC. Its translation: CASSPGLGRSETQYF.

The chain carries TRBV19 and TRBJ2-3, with TRBD1 matching 9 bases. Germline V CDR1 and CDR2: LNHDA, SQIVND (reference sequence). There are 16 residues in the CDR3. The J segment lost 7 bases and the V segment lost 6 bases, leaving 14 bases of the junction unmatched. CDR3 in DNA: TGTGCCAGTAGCCTGGGACAGGGACGTAACTTACATACGCAGTATTTT. Its translation is CASSLGQGRNLHTQYF.

This chain joins TRBV27 and TRBJ1-5; TRBD1 matches 7 bases. The CDR3 contains 14 residues. Germline CDR1 is MNHEY and CDR2 is SMNVEV (reference sequence). V was pared by 0 bases and J by 6 bases, with 2 bases of the junction left unmatched. The CDR3 sequence: CASSLSGGLQPQHF. The DNA of the CDR3 is TGTGCCAGCAGTTTATCAGGGGGCCTTCAGCCCCAGCATTTT.

J is TRBJ1-4 and V is TRBV5-1; D remains ambiguous. This CDR3 has 14 amino acids. V lost 5 bases and J lost 3, with 11 bases in between. Per germline, CDR1 SGHRS and CDR2 YFSETQ. The CDR3 DNA reads TGCGCCAGCAGTTTGACGGCCTCTAATGAAAAACTGTTTTTT. This gives the protein CASSLTASNEKLFF.

V usage is TRBV7-8 and J usage is TRBJ1-2, with D possibly matching TRBD1 (6 bases). Germline values: CDR1 SGHVS, CDR2 FQNEAQ. V was pared by 4 bases and J by 3 bases, with 12 bases between. The length of the CDR3 is 14 residues. In DNA, the CDR3 is TGTGCCAGCAGCTCCGGGGACATCGACTATGGCTACACCTTC. It is translated as CASSSGDIDYGYTF.

The CDR3 here is CASSLDNAGRIYNEQFF. CDR3 DNA sequence: TGTGCCAGCAGCTTAGATAATGCGGGCAGGATTTACAATGAGCAGTTCTTC. The chain is built from TRBV7-2 and TRBJ2-1, with a weak D call TRBD2 (5 bases). Trimming removed 1 base at V and 4 bases at J, with 17 bases between. CDR1 is SGHTA and CDR2 is FQGNSA in the germline V gene. The CDR3 is 17 residues long.

The J gene is TRBJ2-1, the V gene TRBV30; TRBD1 matches at 9 bases. J was trimmed by 5 bases and V by 6 bases; bases with no gene match: 11. Germline CDR1 is GTSNPN and CDR2 is SVGIG (reference sequence). CDR3 length: 15 residues. The CDR3 sequence: CACNFGTGIHNEQFF. The CDR3, as DNA: TGTGCCTGTAACTTTGGGACAGGGATTCACAATGAGCAGTTCTTC.

This clone was picked up one time. The chain recombines TRBV6-5 with TRBJ2-4, with D unclear. CDR1 and CDR2 (germline): MNHEY, SVGAGI. Deletions cut 0 bases from V and 2 bases from J, with 8 bases between. The CDR3 has 15 amino acids. The CDR3 here is CASSYSMGSKNIQYF. In DNA form, the CDR3 reads TGTGCCAGCAGTTACTCGATGGGGTCCAAAAACATTCAGTACTTC.

The chain couples TRBV19 to TRBJ1-1; the D is unclear. V dropped 5 bases and J dropped 0 bases, with 16 bases sitting between them. This CDR3 is built from 16 residues. Germline CDR1 and CDR2: LNHDA and SQIVND (reference sequence). CDR3 in DNA: TGTGCCAGTAGTGGCCTTTACGAAAGGATGAACACTGAAGCTTTCTTT. It is translated as CASSGLYERMNTEAFF.

The genes are TRBV18 and TRBJ2-6; D may be TRBD2 (6 bases). Per germline, CDR1 KGHSH and CDR2 LQKENI. The length of the CDR3 is 18 residues. The V gene lost 0 bases and the J gene lost 0 bases, with 12 bases spanning the gap. The CDR3 loop reads CASSPPRGSSSGANVLTF. For the CDR3, the DNA is TGTGCCAGCTCACCACCGCGGGGATCGAGCTCTGGGGCCAACGTCCTGACTTTC.

Written as DNA, the CDR3 is TGTGCCAGCAGTCCACTTCGGGGTCCCTCGAGCACTGAAGCTTTCTTT. It is translated as CASSPLRGPSSTEAFF. The chain links TRBV11-2 to TRBJ1-1; D unclear. The V gene's germline CDR1 is SGHAT and CDR2 FQNNGV. There are 16 residues in the CDR3. V was clipped by 6 bases and J by 4 bases, with 21 bases between them.

CDR3 protein: CASSEMGQGTGQYF. Here the CDR3 DNA reads TGTGCCAGCAGTGAAATGGGACAGGGCACCGGGCAGTACTTC. The V and J genes are TRBV25-1 and TRBJ2-7; 9 bases map to TRBD1. Looked up from germline, CDR1 is MGHDK and CDR2 is SYGVNS. V was pared by 2 bases and J by 9 bases, with 8 bases of the junction left unmatched. The CDR3 covers 14 residues.

The V call is TRBV6-6, the J call TRBJ1-1; TRBD1 might be the D (5 bases). The CDR3 covers 13 residues. The germline V and J ends were trimmed by 3 bases and 4 bases, with 9 bases remaining between them. Germline CDR1 is MNHNY and CDR2 is SVGAGI (reference sequence). As DNA, the CDR3 is TGTGCCAGCAGTTATGGGGCGAGCACTGAAGCTTTCTTT. Translated, it gives CASSYGASTEAFF.

V usage is TRBV6-6 and J usage is TRBJ2-5; 7 nucleotides match TRBD1. Trimming removed 5 bases from V and 4 bases from J; junction bases left unmatched: 13. The CDR3 totals 16 residues. CDR1 is MNHNY, CDR2 SVGAGI, per germline (reference sequence). The CDR3 DNA follows: TGTGCCAGCAGTCGTCGACGGGACAGTAGTGGAGAGACCCAGTACTTC. Translating gives CASSRRRDSSGETQYF.

The V call is TRBV7-6, the J call TRBJ2-7, with a tentative D call TRBD2 (6 bases). The CDR3 consists of 13 residues. Germline assignment: CDR1 SGHVS and CDR2 FNYEAQ. Trimming pared 3 bases from V and 3 bases from J, leaving 9 bases between. For the CDR3, the DNA is TGTGCCAGCAGCTTCGAGGGAGGCTACGAGCAGTACTTC. It specifies CASSFEGGYEQYF.

The chain is built from TRBV10-3 and TRBJ2-7; D is unresolved. The CDR3 is 14 amino acids. Trimming shortened V by 2 bases and J by 5 bases, and 13 bases separated the two germline ends. Germline CDR1 is ENHRY and CDR2 is SYGVKD. CDR3 loop: CAISETATLNEQYF. The CDR3 DNA reads as TGTGCCATCAGTGAGACCGCCACCTTAAACGAGCAGTACTTC.

For this clone: Other DNA sequences of this sample code for an identical CDR3. DNA for the CDR3: TGTGCCAGCAGCCGGGGACTCCAAGAGACCCAGTACTTC. Translated: CASSRGLQETQYF. The chain has TRBV2 and TRBJ2-5; a weak D match, TRBD2 (6 bases). Per the germline V gene, CDR1 is SNHLY and CDR2 is FYNNEI. The V gene lost 6 bases and the J gene lost 1 base, with 9 bases spanning the gap. The CDR3 runs 13 residues.

The chain joins TRBV4-1 to TRBJ2-1; D unresolved. The CDR3 totals 15 residues. The germline V gene has CDR1 MGHRA and CDR2 YSYEKL. Trimming cost V 4 bases and J 0 bases, with 10 bases left between them. The CDR3 loop is CASSLRYTSYNEQFF. The DNA for the CDR3 is TGCGCCAGCAGCCTCAGATACACCTCCTACAATGAGCAGTTCTTC.

V gene TRBV5-1 combines with J gene TRBJ2-5; the match to TRBD1 covers 12 bases. Trimming at V came to 4 bases and at J to 5 bases, leaving 9 bases not matched to a gene. Germline values: CDR1 SGHRS, CDR2 YFSETQ. The CDR3 is 16 residues long. CDR3 loop: CASSPTGTGGAETQYF. CDR3 DNA sequence: TGCGCCAGCAGCCCAACCGGGACAGGGGGCGCCGAGACCCAGTACTTC.

The rearrangement joins TRBV7-9 to TRBJ2-5; a weak D match, TRBD1 (5 bases). CDR3 length equals 12 residues. CDR1 and CDR2 (germline): SEHNR, FQNEAQ (reference sequence). Trimming took 5 bases from V and 9 from J, leaving 13 bases between them. The chain's CDR3 is CASSPQAPAQYF. For the CDR3, the DNA is TGTGCCAGCAGCCCACAGGCCCCGGCCCAGTACTTC.

The J gene is TRBJ1-1, the V gene TRBV5-4; a possible D gene is TRBD1 (5 bases). The V end was cut by 4 bases, the J end by 6 bases, with 19 bases between. The CDR3 is 15 residues long. Germline values: CDR1 SGHNT, CDR2 YYREEE (reference sequence). CDR3 protein: CASSVQGVRTAEAFF. CDR3 nucleotide sequence: TGTGCCAGCAGCGTTCAGGGAGTGAGGACCGCTGAAGCTTTCTTT.

The gene calls are TRBV28 and TRBJ1-2; 7 nucleotides agree with TRBD1. V was clipped by 5 bases and J by 0 bases; unmatched bases: 6. This CDR3 spans 15 amino acids. CDR1 is MDHEN and CDR2 is SYDVKM in the germline V gene. As DNA, the CDR3 is TGTGCCAGCAGTCCAGGGACAGTTCCTAACTATGGCTACACCTTC. It translates to CASSPGTVPNYGYTF.

This clone was seen once. The chain uses TRBV6-6 and TRBJ2-3; 7 bases map to TRBD1. The germline V gene encodes CDR1 MNHNY and CDR2 SVGAGI (reference sequence). The CDR3 has 14 residues. With 5 bases clipped from V and 6 bases from J, the junction kept 8 bases outside the gene matches. The CDR3 DNA sequence: TGTGCCAGCAGTCCTCCGGGGACAGCGGATACGCAGTATTTT. Residues: CASSPPGTADTQYF.

The chain links TRBV10-2 to TRBJ2-7; TRBD2 agrees at 9 bases. This CDR3 is 15 amino acids long. Germline lookup yields CDR1 WSHSY and CDR2 SAAADI. The V segment lost 2 bases and the J segment 3 bases; nucleotides outside the gene matches: 5. The chain's CDR3 is CASSEIAGVLYEQYF. CDR3 nucleotides: TGCGCCAGCAGTGAGATAGCGGGAGTGCTCTACGAGCAGTACTTC.

This chain joins TRBV25-1 and TRBJ2-2; no firm D call. Germline CDR1 reads MGHDK; CDR2 reads SYGVNS. V shed 6 bases and J shed 4 bases, with 6 bases lying between them. The CDR3 has 12 amino acids. CDR3 region: CASSAGTGELFF. In DNA form, the CDR3 reads TGTGCCAGCAGCGCTGGCACCGGGGAGCTGTTTTTT.